This is a list of T cell receptor beta chains from one sample in a study of blood T cell repertoires in COVID-19. Clones were read by immunoSEQ multiplex PCR, and TCRdb kept only the in-frame ones, dropping some. This sample has over 200,000 clones, with approximately 80% found just once. Material: PBMCs or T cells enriched from blood (not recorded which). These receptors originate from a man in his sixties who had recovered from COVID-19. CDR3s include the opening cysteine and the closing phenylalanine or tryptophan. The D gene is left open where the match is weak. Size values are once, few and many counts, or a class for expanded clones, and some rows have none.

d_call	j_call	v_call	clone_size	cdr3_length	cdr3_nt	cdr3_aa
TRBD1	TRBJ2-2	TRBV11-3	NA	15	TGTGCCAGCACCTTTCAGGGGGCGCACACCGGGGAGCTGTTTTTT	CASTFQGAHTGELFF
NA	TRBJ2-1	TRBV11-2	NA	14	TGTGCCAGCAGCTTACAACCGGGACATAATGAGCAGTTCTTC	CASSLQPGHNEQFF
NA	TRBJ1-6	TRBV18	once	15	TGTGCCAGCTCATCCTCTGGGGGGTATAATTCACCCCTCCACTTT	CASSSSGGYNSPLHF
NA	TRBJ1-1	TRBV10-3	NA	13	TGTGCCATCAGTCAGGGATCGAACACTGAAGCTTTCTTT	CAISQGSNTEAFF
TRBD1	TRBJ2-7	TRBV6-2/TRBV6-3	NA	13	TGTGCCAGCAGCCGGGACAGGCCCTACGAGCAGTACTTC	CASSRDRPYEQYF
NA	TRBJ2-5	TRBV18	NA	14	TGTGCCAGCTCACCCTCACAGAACCAAGAGACCCAGTACTTC	CASSPSQNQETQYF
TRBD2	TRBJ2-3	TRBV10-3	NA	17	TGTGCTATCAGTGAGTCTAGCGGGGGGGCCGGCACAGATACGCAGTATTTT	CAISESSGGAGTDTQYF
TRBD1	TRBJ1-3	TRBV18	NA	15	TGTGCCAGCTCACCACCTGCGGGGACAGCTTACACCATATATTTT	CASSPPAGTAYTIYF
NA	TRBJ1-3	TRBV29-1	NA	13	TGCAGCGTTGAATATGGGGGGAAGAACACCATATATTTT	CSVEYGGKNTIYF
NA	TRBJ2-3	TRBV15	NA	16	TGTGCCACCAGCAGAGATCAGGGGGGCTACACAGATACGCAGTATTTT	CATSRDQGGYTDTQYF
TRBD1	TRBJ1-5	TRBV12-3/TRBV12-4	NA	13	TGTGCCAGCAGTTACGACAGGGTTGGGCCCCAGCATTTT	CASSYDRVGPQHF
NA	TRBJ2-7	TRBV18	NA	15	TGTGCCAGCTCACCCGGGACTCCCAGCTCCTACGAGCAGTACTTC	CASSPGTPSSYEQYF
TRBD1	TRBJ2-1	TRBV27	NA	16	TGTGCCAGCAGCCTAAGGCTCGGACAGGTGGGCAATGAGCAGTTCTTC	CASSLRLGQVGNEQFF
NA	TRBJ1-5	TRBV7-2	NA	14	TGTGCCAGCAGCTTAGTATTAGGCAATCAGCCCCAGCATTTT	CASSLVLGNQPQHF
NA	TRBJ2-1	TRBV29-1	once	13	TGCAGCGTTAAGGGGGGGCCCTACAATGAGCAGTTCTTC	CSVKGGPYNEQFF
NA	TRBJ2-1	TRBV4-2	NA	15	TGTGCCAGCAGCCAAGATACTCAAACCTACAATGAGCAGTTCTTC	CASSQDTQTYNEQFF
TRBD2	TRBJ2-3	TRBV4-3	NA	17	TGCGCCAGCAGCCAATTGCTAGCGGGGGCCAGCACAGATACGCAGTATTTT	CASSQLLAGASTDTQYF
TRBD2	TRBJ2-1	TRBV7-7	few	15	TGTGCTAGCAGCTCGCTAGCGGGGGCCTACAATGAGCAGTTCTTC	CASSSLAGAYNEQFF
NA	TRBJ2-3	TRBV7-2	NA	17	TGTGCCAGCAGCTTAGCGTCGGCGGGGCCGATCACAGATACGCAGTATTTT	CASSLASAGPITDTQYF
TRBD1	TRBJ1-5	TRBV20-1	NA	16	TGCAGTGCTAGTGCCCGCCCCACAGGGGGGTGGCAGCCCCAGCATTTT	CSASARPTGGWQPQHF
NA	TRBJ1-2	TRBV2	NA	15	TGTGCCAGCAGCCTCGGACAGACTGGAACGGATGGCTACACCTTC	CASSLGQTGTDGYTF
NA	TRBJ1-6	TRBV5-1	NA	16	TGCGCCAGCAGCCCGATGGGGGGTTCCTATAATTCACCCCTCCACTTT	CASSPMGGSYNSPLHF
NA	TRBJ1-3	TRBV18	NA	19	TGTGCCAGCTCACCACCCCCTCGGAAGGGGACAAGCTCTGGAAACACCATATATTTT	CASSPPPRKGTSSGNTIYF
TRBD1	TRBJ2-6	TRBV6-1	NA	18	TGTGCCAGCAGTGAGACGGACAGGGGCACCTCTGGGGCCAACGTCCTGACTTTC	CASSETDRGTSGANVLTF
NA	TRBJ2-1	TRBV19	NA	12	TGTGCCAGTAGAAACATATTCGGACGGGGGTTCTTC	CASRNIFGRGFF
NA	TRBJ1-2	TRBV30	NA	12	TGTGCCTGGAGTGGGGGCCTCTATGGCTACACCTTC	CAWSGGLYGYTF
NA	TRBJ1-5	TRBV12-5	NA	15	TGTGCTAGTGGCTTGAGTCGCGGGGACGTTCAGCCCCAGCATTTT	CASGLSRGDVQPQHF
NA	TRBJ1-6	TRBV5-6	NA	14	TGTGCCAGCAGGCAAACAGGATATAATTCACCCCTCCACTTT	CASRQTGYNSPLHF
TRBD1	TRBJ1-1	TRBV29-1	NA	13	TGCAGCGCCGACAGGGGCGGGAACACTGAAGCTTTCTTT	CSADRGGNTEAFF
TRBD1	TRBJ2-1	TRBV19	NA	13	TGTGCCAGTAGTGGACAGGGGCCGGGGGAGCAGTTCTTC	CASSGQGPGEQFF
NA	TRBJ1-1	TRBV6-2/TRBV6-3	NA	14	TGTGCCAGCAGTTACCCGACAGGGAACACTGAAGCTTTCTTT	CASSYPTGNTEAFF
NA	TRBJ1-3	TRBV7-9	NA	15	TGTGCCAGCAGCCTCCTGGGCCAGACGGGAAACACCATATATTTT	CASSLLGQTGNTIYF
NA	TRBJ2-7	TRBV4-2	NA	15	TGTGCCAGCAGCCAAGATGGACATAGCTCCTACGAGCAGTACTTC	CASSQDGHSSYEQYF
TRBD2	TRBJ2-3	TRBV9	NA	15	TGTGCCAGCAGGAGGACTAGCGGGGCCTCAGATACGCAGTATTTT	CASRRTSGASDTQYF
NA	TRBJ1-1	TRBV5-1	NA	14	TGCGCCAGCAGCTTGACAGCTACGAACACTGAAGCTTTCTTT	CASSLTATNTEAFF
TRBD1	TRBJ1-6	TRBV5-1	few	16	TGCGCCAGCAGCTTGGACAGGGGGGCGAATAATTCACCCCTCCACTTT	CASSLDRGANNSPLHF
NA	TRBJ2-6	TRBV9	NA	16	TGTGCCAGCAGCGGCTCAGGGTTTTCTGGGGCCAACGTCCTGACTTTC	CASSGSGFSGANVLTF
TRBD2	TRBJ2-4	TRBV28	NA	17	TGTGCCAGCAGTTTAGTAGGGTTAGCGGGGGGCGGAAACATTCAGTACTTC	CASSLVGLAGGGNIQYF
NA	TRBJ1-1	TRBV4-2	NA	17	TGTGCCAGCAGCCAAGTCCGAATGTCGCAGGGGAAAACTGAAGCTTTCTTT	CASSQVRMSQGKTEAFF
TRBD2	TRBJ2-5	TRBV4-3	NA	19	TGCGCCAGCAGCCAAGATTGGATGACTAGCGGGACTACCCGGGGGGCCCAGTACTTC	CASSQDWMTSGTTRGAQYF
TRBD1	TRBJ1-2	TRBV7-9	few	15	TGTGCCAGCAGCTCCGGCCGGGACAGAAGCTATGGCTACACCTTC	CASSSGRDRSYGYTF
NA	TRBJ2-7	TRBV18	NA	15	TGTGCCAGCTCACGGTCACAGGGTATGGTCTACGAGCAGTACTTC	CASSRSQGMVYEQYF
NA	TRBJ1-5	TRBV12-5	once	15	TGTGCTAGTGGTTTTAGGTCCGAGGGCAATCAGCCCCAGCATTTT	CASGFRSEGNQPQHF
NA	TRBJ1-6	TRBV11-2	few	13	TGTGCCAGCAGCTTAGAGGGGCTATCACCCCTCCACTTT	CASSLEGLSPLHF
NA	TRBJ1-6	TRBV11-3	NA	14	TGTGCCAGCAGCTTGCTCACAGGGTACTCACCCCTCCACTTT	CASSLLTGYSPLHF
TRBD2	TRBJ2-2	TRBV9	NA	19	TGTGCCAGCAGCGTAGCTTTGACTAGCGGGGGGGCCCGGACCGGGGAGCTGTTTTTT	CASSVALTSGGARTGELFF
NA	TRBJ1-1	TRBV29-1	NA	12	TGCAGCGTTGACACAGAGAACACTGAAGCTTTCTTT	CSVDTENTEAFF
NA	TRBJ1-4	TRBV10-1	NA	16	TGCGCCAGCAGTGATATCTCAGTTGCAACTAATGAAAAACTGTTTTTT	CASSDISVATNEKLFF
TRBD1	TRBJ1-5	TRBV5-6	NA	17	TGTGCCAGCAGCTTGATGGACAGGGGAGTCAGCAATCAGCCCCAGCATTTT	CASSLMDRGVSNQPQHF
TRBD1	TRBJ2-2	TRBV18	NA	15	TGTGCCAGCTCACATGGACAGGCGAACACCGGGGAGCTGTTTTTT	CASSHGQANTGELFF
NA	TRBJ2-7	TRBV3-1/TRBV3-2	NA	14	TGTGCCAGCAGCCAAGATTTGCGGGACTACGAGCAGTACTTC	CASSQDLRDYEQYF
TRBD1	TRBJ1-5	TRBV2	NA	14	TGTGCCAGCAGTGACACAGGGGCCAATCAGCCCCAGCATTTT	CASSDTGANQPQHF
TRBD1	TRBJ1-1	TRBV12-3/TRBV12-4	NA	12	TGTGCCAGCAGTCCCAGGGGGCTTCGGGCTTTCTTT	CASSPRGLRAFF
NA	TRBJ2-3	TRBV6-6	NA	14	TGTGCCAGCAGTTACTCGATGGTGCAGAATACGCAGTATTTT	CASSYSMVQNTQYF
TRBD1	TRBJ2-7	TRBV6-5	NA	16	TGTGCCAGCAGTTACTCGTCCGGGACAGGGGCTCGAGAGCAGTACTTC	CASSYSSGTGAREQYF
TRBD1	TRBJ1-2	TRBV6-6	NA	13	TGTGCCACCTTAGGACAGGGGGCAGGTGGCTACACCTTC	CATLGQGAGGYTF
NA	TRBJ1-3	TRBV11-2	NA	15	TGTGCCAGCAGCCCGGCGGGCCTCTCTGGAAACACCATATATTTT	CASSPAGLSGNTIYF